The sequence of this T cell receptor beta chain was determined in a study of CD8+ T cells in alopecia areata. Study outcomes and limitations: The study found higher clonality in lesional than normal scalp, especially in alopecia totalis/universalis.

The sample's treatment: oral pan-JAK inhibitor, 5-10 mg twice daily. Of note for this clone: As yet, its antigen is unknown.

V lost 5 bases to trimming and J lost 0 bases, with 17 bases between them. Looked up from germline, CDR1 is SNHLY and CDR2 is FYNNEI. This CDR3 is built from 17 residues. Extraction of RNA preceded its reverse transcription into cDNA, which served as the sequencing template. Assay used: immunoSEQ multiplex PCR; TCRdb lists only in-frame clones, some missing. The data contain 150,000 to 200,000 clones, roughly 60% of them singletons. The sample here was CD4+ T cells sorted from blood, taken at week 24, from a patient treated with tofacitinib. This clonotype was obtained from a human donor with alopecia areata. The V call is TRBV2, the J call TRBJ1-5, with D hard to call. The CDR3 protein is CASSRSQGLHSNQPQHF. The CDR3 DNA reads as TGTGCCAGCAGTCGAAGTCAAGGTCTCCATAGCAATCAGCCCCAGCATTTT.